Shown below are 20 T cell receptor beta chains from a single sample sequenced in a study of shared clonotypes between healthy human individuals. The repertoire was sequenced with immunoSEQ multiplex PCR; TCRdb's copy has only in-frame clones and lacks some. The repertoire holds some 2,000,000 clones, with roughly 96% as singletons. Source material: naive CD4+ T cells sorted from blood. The subset: CD45RA+ positively selected. All receptors derive from a man aged 18-30 years in good health.

Details on this clone: Other nucleotide sequences in the sample specify the same CDR3. The CDR3 DNA sequence: TGCGCCAGCAGCGCGCGCAGCGGATCCTACGAGCAGTACTTC. Its protein is CASSARSGSYEQYF. This chain uses TRBV5-1 with TRBJ2-7; TRBD2 is a possible D gene (5 bases). Germline CDR1 and CDR2: SGHRS and YFSETQ. V lost 4 bases and J 1 base, leaving 12 bases between the germline ends. The CDR3 loop spans 14 amino acids.

This chain connects TRBV29-1 to TRBJ2-2, with D perhaps matching TRBD1 (6 bases). Trimming cost V 6 bases and J 7 bases, with 18 bases left between them. The CDR3 runs to 14 residues. Germline CDR1 and CDR2: SQVTM and ANQGSEA. CDR3 sequence (DNA): TGCAGCGTAAATACACAGGGATTGATCGGGGAGCTGTTTTTT. Protein product: CSVNTQGLIGELFF.

This chain uses TRBV6-1 with TRBJ2-5; weak D call: TRBD1 (5 bases). The CDR3 is 13 amino acids. CDR1 and CDR2 from the germline V gene are MNHNS and SASEGT. Trimming took off 5 bases at V and 4 bases at J, with 11 bases between the two ends. CDR3 nucleotide sequence: TGTGCCAGCAGTCCAGGGCTTCGAGAGACCCAGTACTTC. Amino acids: CASSPGLRETQYF.

The genes are TRBV11-2 and TRBJ2-3, with 10 nucleotides matching TRBD1. V was pared by 6 bases and J by 3 bases, with 9 bases of the junction left unmatched. The CDR3 is made up of 16 amino acids. From germline, CDR1 is SGHAT and CDR2 FQNNGV. The CDR3 reads CASRSNRDRGTDTQYF. CDR3 sequence (DNA): TGTGCCAGCAGGTCAAACCGGGACAGGGGTACAGATACGCAGTATTTT.

The gene calls are TRBV27 and TRBJ1-5; D is possibly TRBD1 (6 bases). In germline, CDR1 is MNHEY, CDR2 SMNVEV (reference sequence). With 3 bases removed from V and 4 bases from J, the gap between germline ends came to 10 bases. This CDR3 has 14 residues. The CDR3 region is CASSLAGANQPQHF. CDR3 DNA sequence: TGTGCCAGCAGTTTGGCAGGGGCGAATCAGCCCCAGCATTTT.

V is TRBV19 and J is TRBJ2-3; 7 bases align to TRBD2. The CDR3 totals 16 residues. CDR1 is LNHDA and CDR2 is SQIVND in the germline V gene (reference sequence). Unmatched junction bases numbered 10, after V lost 1 base and J lost 6 bases. The CDR3 sequence is CASSIGPSGPSDTQYF. DNA for the CDR3: TGTGCCAGTAGTATAGGACCTAGCGGACCCTCCGATACGCAGTATTTT.

The J gene is TRBJ1-4, the V gene TRBV5-8, with 8 positions matching TRBD1. The CDR3 totals 14 residues. V gave up 2 bases and J gave up 10 bases; unmatched junction bases: 7. Germline V gives CDR1 SGHTS, CDR2 YDEGEE. CDR3 residues: CASSLGQGWGKLFF. In DNA form, the CDR3 reads TGTGCCAGCAGCTTAGGACAGGGCTGGGGAAAACTGTTTTTT.

This chain uses TRBV7-2 with TRBJ2-7, with D perhaps TRBD2 (6 bases). Germline CDR1 and CDR2: SGHTA and FQGNSA. V was cut by 5 bases and J by 6 bases, with 17 bases left in between. The CDR3 is 14 amino acids. DNA of the CDR3: TGTGCCAGCAGCCCCGCCGATCTAGCGCGCGAGCAGTACTTC. This gives the protein CASSPADLAREQYF.

The V and J genes are TRBV6-5 and TRBJ2-7; D assignment may be TRBD1 or TRBD2 (5 bases each). The CDR3 consists of 15 residues. Germline V gene sequence: CDR1 MNHEY, CDR2 SVGAGI. Trimming left V 2 bases short and J 3 bases short, with 14 bases between. The CDR3 loop is CASSYQRGLDYEQYF. CDR3 in DNA: TGTGCCAGCAGTTACCAGAGGGGCCTAGACTACGAGCAGTACTTC.

The chain uses TRBV5-1 and TRBJ2-7, with TRBD2 matching 7 bases. V trimming: 1 base; J trimming: 3 bases; junction bases outside the gene matches: 4. The length of the CDR3 is 14 residues. In germline, CDR1 is SGHRS, CDR2 YFSETQ. The CDR3 spells CASSLTTSSYEQYF. The CDR3 nucleotides are TGCGCCAGCAGCTTGACGACTAGCAGCTACGAGCAGTACTTC. The complete variable domain, with remaining parts taken from reference TRBV5-1 and TRBJ2-7, reads KAGVTQTPRYLIKTRGQQVTLSCSPISGHRSVSWYQQTPGQGLQFLFEYFSETQRNKGNFPGRFSGRQFSNSRSEMNVSTLELGDSALYLCASSLTTSSYEQYFGPGTRLTVT.

The chain couples TRBV29-1 to TRBJ2-5; D perhaps matches TRBD2 (5 bases). Germline CDR1 and CDR2: SQVTM and ANQGSEA. The V gene lost 7 bases and the J gene lost 1 base, with 7 bases spanning the gap. The CDR3 runs to 11 residues. The CDR3 DNA follows: TGCAGCGGCGGGCTCCAAGAGACCCAGTACTTC. Translation: CSGGLQETQYF.

This chain connects TRBV5-1 to TRBJ2-5; D gene ambiguous. The CDR3 totals 15 residues. V lost 0 bases and J lost 7, with 16 bases in between. Germline V gives CDR1 SGHRS, CDR2 YFSETQ. CDR3 sequence (DNA): TGCGCCAGCAGCTTGGGCTTAGTTTCGACGGTGACCCAGTACTTC. It encodes CASSLGLVSTVTQYF.

This chain connects TRBV7-8 to TRBJ1-1, with D possibly being TRBD1 (6 bases). V was cut by 3 bases and J by 2 bases, with 16 bases left in between. CDR3 length: 16 amino acids. CDR1 is SGHVS and CDR2 is FQNEAQ in the germline V gene. The CDR3 protein is CASSLGTGTKNTEAFF. The DNA of the CDR3 is TGTGCCAGCAGCTTGGGTACCGGGACAAAAAACACTGAAGCTTTCTTT.

J is TRBJ2-3 and V is TRBV27, with 11 bases fitting TRBD2. The J segment lost 3 bases and the V segment lost 3 bases, leaving 11 bases of the junction unmatched. The CDR3 has 18 amino acids. The germline CDR1 and CDR2 sequences are MNHEY and SMNVEV (reference sequence). This CDR3 reads CASSFSVASGRKTDTQYF. CDR3 nucleotides: TGTGCCAGCAGTTTCTCGGTGGCTAGCGGGAGGAAAACAGATACGCAGTATTTT.

The chain recombines TRBV5-1 with TRBJ1-1, with TRBD1 matching 8 bases. CDR1 SGHRS and CDR2 YFSETQ come from the germline V gene. The CDR3 has 15 amino acids. Trimming cost V 4 bases and J 3 bases; bases outside gene matches: 8. The CDR3 DNA reads as TGCGCCAGCAGCCCCCGGACAGGGACGGACACTGAAGCTTTCTTT. Its protein product is CASSPRTGTDTEAFF.

This sequence joins TRBV5-8 and TRBJ1-5; D remains ambiguous. The CDR3 sequence is 15 residues long. V lost 4 bases and J 1 base, leaving 12 bases between the germline ends. CDR1 SGHTS and CDR2 YDEGEE come from the germline V gene. CDR3 residues: CASSREAGSNQPQHF. In DNA, the CDR3 is TGTGCCAGCAGCCGAGAGGCGGGGAGCAATCAGCCCCAGCATTTT.

Worth noting for this clone: At the DNA level, this CDR3 is encoded by other sequences in the same sample as well. V usage is TRBV6-4 and J usage is TRBJ1-1; a weak D match, TRBD1 (5 bases). The germline gives CDR1 MRHNA, CDR2 SNTAGT. The CDR3 consists of 13 residues. Trimming cost V 5 bases and J 0 bases, with 7 bases left between them. The CDR3 protein is CASSRGLNTEAFF. DNA of the CDR3: TGTGCCAGCAGTAGGGGACTGAACACTGAAGCTTTCTTT.

The table lists this clone with a count of one. A read error may account for a junction end that differs from germline. The chain combines TRBV10-3 with TRBJ1-6, with 10 bases identical to TRBD1. This CDR3 region has 17 residues. Germline assignment: CDR1 ENHRY and CDR2 SYGVKD. This CDR3 is CASSPWTGGSENSPLHF. The CDR3 DNA sequence: TGTGCCAGCAGTCCTTGGACAGGGGGGAGTGAGAATTCACCCCTCCACTTT.

The genes are TRBV19 and TRBJ2-5, with unresolved D. Germline V gene data show CDR1 as LNHDA and CDR2 as SQIVND (reference sequence). The V and J ends lost 6 bases and 5 bases respectively, with 16 bases between them. CDR3 size: 14 residues. CDR3 in amino acids: CASSLGRRTETQYF. The CDR3 DNA sequence: TGTGCCAGTAGCCTAGGACGAAGAACTGAGACCCAGTACTTC.

The CDR3 DNA sequence: TGTGCCAGCACGTGGAGGGGATCTAATGAAAAACTGTTTTTT. Amino acid sequence: CASTWRGSNEKLFF. V usage is TRBV5-4 and J usage is TRBJ1-4; perhaps TRBD1 as D (5 bases). The CDR3 covers 14 residues. Trimming pared 6 bases from V and 3 bases from J, leaving 12 bases between. The germline V gene encodes CDR1 SGHNT and CDR2 YYREEE (reference sequence).